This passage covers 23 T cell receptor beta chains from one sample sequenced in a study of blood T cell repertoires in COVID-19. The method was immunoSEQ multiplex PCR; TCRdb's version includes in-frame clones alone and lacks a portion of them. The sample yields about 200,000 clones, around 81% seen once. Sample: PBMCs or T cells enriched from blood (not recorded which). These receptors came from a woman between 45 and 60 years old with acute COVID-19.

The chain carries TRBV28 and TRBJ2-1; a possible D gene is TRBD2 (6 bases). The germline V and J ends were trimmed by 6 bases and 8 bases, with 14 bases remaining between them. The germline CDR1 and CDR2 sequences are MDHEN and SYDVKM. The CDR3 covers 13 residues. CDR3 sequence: CASSPGGGHEQFF. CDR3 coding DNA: TGTGCCAGCAGCCCGGGCGGAGGGCATGAGCAGTTCTTC.

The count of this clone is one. The CDR3 coding sequence is TGTGCCAGCAGTGTACAGGGTACCTACGAGCAGTACTTC. Its protein is CASSVQGTYEQYF. The chain uses TRBV2 and TRBJ2-7; D possibly corresponds to TRBD1 (6 bases). This CDR3 contains 13 residues. Germline V gene data show CDR1 as SNHLY and CDR2 as FYNNEI. V was trimmed by 4 bases and J by 2 bases, leaving 9 bases between them.

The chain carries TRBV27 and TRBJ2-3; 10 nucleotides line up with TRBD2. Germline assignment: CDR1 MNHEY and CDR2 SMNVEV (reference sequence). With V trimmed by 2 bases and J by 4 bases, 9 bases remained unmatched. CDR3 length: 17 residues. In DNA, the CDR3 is TGTGCCAGCAGTTTAATAGCGGGGGGACCCTCCCCAGATACGCAGTATTTT. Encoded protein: CASSLIAGGPSPDTQYF.

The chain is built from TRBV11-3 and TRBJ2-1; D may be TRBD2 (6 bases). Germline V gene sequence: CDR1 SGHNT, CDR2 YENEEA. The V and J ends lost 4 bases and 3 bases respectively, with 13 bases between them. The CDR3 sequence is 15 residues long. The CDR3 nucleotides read TGTGCCAGCAGCTCCGGGCGGGGTGACTACAATGAGCAGTTCTTC. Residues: CASSSGRGDYNEQFF. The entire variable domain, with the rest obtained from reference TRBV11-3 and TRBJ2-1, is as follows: EAGVVQSPRYKIIEKKQPVAFWCNPISGHNTLYWYLQNLGQGPELLIRYENEEAVDDSQLPKDRFSAERLKGVDSTLKIQPAELGDSAVYLCASSSGRGDYNEQFFGPGTRLTVL.

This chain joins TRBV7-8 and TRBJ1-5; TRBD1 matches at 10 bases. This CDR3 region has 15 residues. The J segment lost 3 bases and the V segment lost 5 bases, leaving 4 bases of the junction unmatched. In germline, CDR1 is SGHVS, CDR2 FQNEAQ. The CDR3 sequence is CASSPGTGDNQPQHF. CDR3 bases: TGTGCCAGCAGCCCGGGGACAGGGGACAATCAGCCCCAGCATTTT.

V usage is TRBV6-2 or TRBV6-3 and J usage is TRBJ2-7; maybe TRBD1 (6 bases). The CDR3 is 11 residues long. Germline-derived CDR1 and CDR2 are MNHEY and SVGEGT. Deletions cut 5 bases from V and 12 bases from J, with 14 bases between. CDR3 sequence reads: CASSAWDTSYF. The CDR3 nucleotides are TGTGCCAGCAGTGCCTGGGACACCTCGTACTTC.

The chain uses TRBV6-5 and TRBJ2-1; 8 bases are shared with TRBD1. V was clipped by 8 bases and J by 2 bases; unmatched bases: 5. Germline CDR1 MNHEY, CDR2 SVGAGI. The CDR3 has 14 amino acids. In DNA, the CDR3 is TGTGCCAGCCACCCAGGGGGCCCCTACAATGAGCAGTTCTTC. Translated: CASHPGGPYNEQFF.

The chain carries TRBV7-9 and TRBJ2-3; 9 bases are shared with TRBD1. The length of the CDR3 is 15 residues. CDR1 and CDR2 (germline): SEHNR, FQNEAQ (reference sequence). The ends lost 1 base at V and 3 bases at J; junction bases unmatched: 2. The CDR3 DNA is TGTGCCAGCAGCTTAGGGGACAGGGCGACAGATACGCAGTATTTT. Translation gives CASSLGDRATDTQYF. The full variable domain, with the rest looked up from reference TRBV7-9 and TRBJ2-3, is DTGVSQNPRHKITKRGQNVTFRCDPISEHNRLYWYRQTLGQGPEFLTYFQNEAQLEKSRLLSDRFSAERPKGSFSTLEIQRTEQGDSAMYLCASSLGDRATDTQYFGPGTRLTVL.

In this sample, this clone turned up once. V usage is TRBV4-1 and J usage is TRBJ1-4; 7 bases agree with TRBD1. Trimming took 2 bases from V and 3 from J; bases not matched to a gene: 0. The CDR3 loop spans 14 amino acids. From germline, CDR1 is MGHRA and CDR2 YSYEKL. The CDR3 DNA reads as TGCGCCAGCAGCCAAACAGGGGCTAATGAAAAACTGTTTTTT. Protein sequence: CASSQTGANEKLFF.

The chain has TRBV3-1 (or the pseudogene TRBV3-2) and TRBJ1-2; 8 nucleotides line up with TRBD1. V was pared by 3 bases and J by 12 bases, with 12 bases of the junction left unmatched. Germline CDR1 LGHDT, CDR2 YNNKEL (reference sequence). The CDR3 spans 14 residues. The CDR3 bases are TGTGCCAGCAGCCAGCAGGTGCCAGGGGGCGGCCACACCTTC. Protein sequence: CASSQQVPGGGHTF.

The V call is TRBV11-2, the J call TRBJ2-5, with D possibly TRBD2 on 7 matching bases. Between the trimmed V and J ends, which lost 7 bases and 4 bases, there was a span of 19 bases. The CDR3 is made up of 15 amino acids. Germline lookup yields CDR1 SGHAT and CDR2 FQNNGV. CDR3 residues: CASTKSGGGRETQYF. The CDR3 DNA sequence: TGTGCCAGCACCAAGAGTGGGGGGGGCCGAGAGACCCAGTACTTC.

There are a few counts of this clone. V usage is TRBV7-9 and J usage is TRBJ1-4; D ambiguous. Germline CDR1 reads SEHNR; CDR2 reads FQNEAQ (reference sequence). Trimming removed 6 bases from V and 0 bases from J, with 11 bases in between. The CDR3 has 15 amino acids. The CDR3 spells CASSFPSSTNEKLFF. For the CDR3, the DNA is TGTGCCAGCAGTTTTCCGTCCTCAACTAATGAAAAACTGTTTTTT.

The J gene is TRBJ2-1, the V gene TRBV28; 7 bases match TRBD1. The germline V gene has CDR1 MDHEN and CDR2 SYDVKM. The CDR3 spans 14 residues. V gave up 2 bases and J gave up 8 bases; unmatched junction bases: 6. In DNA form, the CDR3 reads TGTGCCAGCAGTTTAACGAGGGGGCCTCATGAGCAGTTCTTC. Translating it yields CASSLTRGPHEQFF.

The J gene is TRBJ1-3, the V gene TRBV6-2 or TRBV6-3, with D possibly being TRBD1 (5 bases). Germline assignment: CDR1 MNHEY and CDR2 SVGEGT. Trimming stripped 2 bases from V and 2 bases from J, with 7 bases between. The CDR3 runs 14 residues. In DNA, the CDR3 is TGTGCCAGCAGTTACGGGGCGGCTGGAAACACCATATATTTT. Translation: CASSYGAAGNTIYF.

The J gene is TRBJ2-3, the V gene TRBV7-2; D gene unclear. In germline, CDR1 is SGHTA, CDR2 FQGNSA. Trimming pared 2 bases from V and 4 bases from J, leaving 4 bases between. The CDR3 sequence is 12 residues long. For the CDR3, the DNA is TGTGCCAGCAGCTTAAGCTCAGATACGCAGTATTTT. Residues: CASSLSSDTQYF.

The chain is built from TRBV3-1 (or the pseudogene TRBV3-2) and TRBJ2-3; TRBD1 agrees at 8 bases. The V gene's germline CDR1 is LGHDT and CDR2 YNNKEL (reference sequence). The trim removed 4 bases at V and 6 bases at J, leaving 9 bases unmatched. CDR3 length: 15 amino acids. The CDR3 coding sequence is TGTGCCAGCAGCCCGCGGACAGGGATTATGGATACGCAGTATTTT. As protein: CASSPRTGIMDTQYF.

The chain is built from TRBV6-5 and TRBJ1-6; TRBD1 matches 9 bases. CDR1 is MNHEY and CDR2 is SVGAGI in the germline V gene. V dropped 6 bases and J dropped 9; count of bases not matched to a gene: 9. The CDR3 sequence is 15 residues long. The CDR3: CASRVGGDRVSPLHF. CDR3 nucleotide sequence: TGTGCCAGCAGAGTCGGTGGGGACAGGGTTTCACCCCTCCACTTT.

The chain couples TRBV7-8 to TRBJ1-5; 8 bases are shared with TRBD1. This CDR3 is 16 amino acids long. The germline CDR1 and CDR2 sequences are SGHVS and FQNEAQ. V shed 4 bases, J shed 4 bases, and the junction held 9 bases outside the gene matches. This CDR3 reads CASSSEFGTGNQPQHF. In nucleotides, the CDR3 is TGTGCCAGCAGCTCAGAATTCGGGACAGGTAATCAGCCCCAGCATTTT.

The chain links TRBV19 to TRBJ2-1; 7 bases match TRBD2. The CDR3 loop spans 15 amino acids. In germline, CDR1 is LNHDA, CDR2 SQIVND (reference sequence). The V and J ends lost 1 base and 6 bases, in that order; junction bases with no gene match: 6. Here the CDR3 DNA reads TGTGCCAGTAGTATAGGTGGCACGGGGGGCAATGAGCAGTTCTTC. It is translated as CASSIGGTGGNEQFF.

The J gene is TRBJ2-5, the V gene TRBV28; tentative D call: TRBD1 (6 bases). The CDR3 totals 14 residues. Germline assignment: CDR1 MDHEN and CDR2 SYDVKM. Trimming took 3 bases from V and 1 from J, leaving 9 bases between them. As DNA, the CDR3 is TGTGCCAGCAGTTTCCCGACAGGCCAAGAGACCCAGTACTTC. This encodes CASSFPTGQETQYF. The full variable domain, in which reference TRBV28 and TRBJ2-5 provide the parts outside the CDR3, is DVKVTQSSRYLVKRTGEKVFLECVQDMDHENMFWYRQDPGLGLRLIYFSYDVKMKEKGDIPEGYSVSREKKERFSLILESASTNQTSMYLCASSFPTGQETQYFGPGTRLLVL.

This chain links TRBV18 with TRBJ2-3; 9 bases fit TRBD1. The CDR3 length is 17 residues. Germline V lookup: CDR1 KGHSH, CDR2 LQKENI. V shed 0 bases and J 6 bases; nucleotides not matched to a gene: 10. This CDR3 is CASSPPNTGGDRDTQYF. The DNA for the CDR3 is TGTGCCAGCTCACCACCTAATACAGGGGGCGACCGGGATACGCAGTATTTT.

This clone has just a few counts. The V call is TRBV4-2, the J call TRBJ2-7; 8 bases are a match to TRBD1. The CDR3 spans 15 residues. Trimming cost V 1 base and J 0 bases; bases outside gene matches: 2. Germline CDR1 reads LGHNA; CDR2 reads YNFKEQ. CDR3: CASSQGGQDSYEQYF. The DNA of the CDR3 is TGTGCCAGCAGCCAAGGGGGACAGGACTCCTACGAGCAGTACTTC.

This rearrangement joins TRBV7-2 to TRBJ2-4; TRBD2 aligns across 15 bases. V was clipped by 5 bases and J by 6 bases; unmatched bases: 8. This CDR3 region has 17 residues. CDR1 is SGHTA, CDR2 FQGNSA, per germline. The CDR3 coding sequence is TGTGCCAGCAGCCCCCGGACTAGCGGGGGGGCCGGAAACATTCAGTACTTC. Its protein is CASSPRTSGGAGNIQYF.